This passage covers 12 T cell receptor beta chains from one sample sequenced in a study of CD8+ T cells in alopecia areata. Sequencing templates came from extracted RNA that was reverse transcribed into cDNA. The data were produced by immunoSEQ multiplex PCR, yet TCRdb's version contains in-frame clones alone and is incomplete. Of 150,000 or so clones in the sample, approximately 60% are singletons; the top ten hold 4.5% to 5%. Sequenced material: CD4+ T cells sorted from blood. The origin of the receptors is a human donor in good health.

The chain is built from TRBV30 and TRBJ1-1; D ambiguous. This CDR3 spans 12 amino acids. Looked up from germline, CDR1 is GTSNPN and CDR2 is SVGIG (reference sequence). Trimming cost V 4 bases and J 3 bases, with 9 bases left between them. The DNA of the CDR3 is TGTGCCTGGACAGGCCGGGACACTGAAGCTTTCTTT. Residues: CAWTGRDTEAFF.

This clone was recorded a few times. The chain combines TRBV5-4 with TRBJ2-7; D may match TRBD1 or TRBD2 (6 bases each). This CDR3 is 16 amino acids long. CDR1 is SGHNT, CDR2 YYREEE, per germline (reference sequence). Deletions cut 6 bases from V and 6 bases from J, with 25 bases between. CDR3 residues: CASTARGQGVRGEQYF. As DNA, the CDR3 is TGTGCCAGCACCGCCCGGGGGCAAGGGGTACGAGGCGAGCAGTACTTC.

This clone came up many times. The rearrangement joins TRBV10-2 to TRBJ1-5; 7 bases map to TRBD1. This CDR3 has 13 residues. With 3 bases clipped from V and 4 bases from J, the junction kept 0 bases outside the gene matches. CDR1 and CDR2 (germline): WSHSY, SAAADI. The CDR3: CASSDRGNQPQHF. For the CDR3, the DNA is TGCGCCAGCAGTGACAGGGGGAATCAGCCCCAGCATTTT.

This clone has just a few counts. The V and J genes are TRBV19 and TRBJ2-1; 8 positions match TRBD2. This CDR3 region has 16 residues. CDR1 is LNHDA, CDR2 SQIVND, per germline (reference sequence). V shed 5 bases, J shed 4 bases, and the junction held 10 bases outside the gene matches. CDR3 DNA sequence: TGTGCCAGTAGTCCTTCAAGCGGGAGACGATACAATGAGCAGTTCTTC. Its protein product is CASSPSSGRRYNEQFF.

The gene calls are TRBV15 and TRBJ1-5, with D tentatively TRBD1 (5 bases). Germline assignment: CDR1 LNHNV and CDR2 YYDKDF (reference sequence). Trimming shortened V by 0 bases and J by 1 base, and 7 bases separated the two germline ends. CDR3 length: 15 amino acids. The CDR3 DNA is TGTGCCACCAGCAGAGACAGGGCGAGCAATCAGCCCCAGCATTTT. Translating it yields CATSRDRASNQPQHF. Based on the CDR3 plus reference TRBV15 and TRBJ1-5, the full variable domain is DAMVIQNPRYQVTQFGKPVTLSCSQTLNHNVMYWYQQKSSQAPKLLFHYYDKDFNNEADTPDNFQSRRPNTSFCFLDIRSPGLGDTAMYLCATSRDRASNQPQHFGDGTRLSIL.

The chain combines TRBV29-1 with TRBJ2-5; D is unresolved. The V gene's germline CDR1 is SQVTM and CDR2 ANQGSEA. The CDR3 is made up of 12 amino acids. V dropped 4 bases and J dropped 3 bases, with 9 bases sitting between them. CDR3 DNA sequence: TGCAGCGTTGCCGGGTTAGAAGAGACCCAGTACTTC. It specifies CSVAGLEETQYF.

This clone was seen only a few times. The chain uses TRBV4-2 and TRBJ2-2; the D gene is possibly TRBD2 (6 bases). The V end lost 3 bases, the J end lost 6 bases, and 20 bases lay between the germline ends. Looked up from germline, CDR1 is LGHNA and CDR2 is YNFKEQ. The CDR3 extends over 17 amino acids. The CDR3 nucleotides read TGTGCCAGCAGCCAGCTCGGGAGTGGTGTGGGAGCCGGGGAGCTGTTTTTT. Its translation: CASSQLGSGVGAGELFF.

The chain uses TRBV28 and TRBJ2-5, with TRBD2 matching over 7 bases. Germline V lookup: CDR1 MDHEN, CDR2 SYDVKM. The CDR3 consists of 13 residues. The J segment lost 3 bases and the V segment lost 6 bases, leaving 4 bases of the junction unmatched. CDR3 residues: CASSGAGEETQYF. The CDR3 region has the DNA TGTGCCAGCAGCGGTGCGGGGGAAGAGACCCAGTACTTC. Full variable domain (missing parts from reference TRBV28 and TRBJ2-5): DVKVTQSSRYLVKRTGEKVFLECVQDMDHENMFWYRQDPGLGLRLIYFSYDVKMKEKGDIPEGYSVSREKKERFSLILESASTNQTSMYLCASSGAGEETQYFGPGTRLLVL.

Points on this clone: Germline is not matched at one junction end, which may reflect a read error. V usage is TRBV5-4 and J usage is TRBJ2-5, with D possibly TRBD2 on 6 matching bases. The CDR3 sequence is 14 residues long. CDR1 is SGHNT, CDR2 YYREEE, per germline (reference sequence). CDR3 amino acids: CASSLGLAGSFLNF. DNA for the CDR3: TGTGCCAGCAGCTTGGGGTTGGCGGGAAGCTTCCTGAACTTC.

The chain uses TRBV29-1 and TRBJ2-7; a possible D gene is TRBD2 (6 bases). Germline CDR1 and CDR2: SQVTM and ANQGSEA. This CDR3 region has 11 residues. With 6 bases removed from V and 4 bases from J, the gap between germline ends came to 10 bases. The DNA of the CDR3 is TGCAGCGTGAGGGCGGGATACGAGCAGTACTTC. Encoded protein: CSVRAGYEQYF.

This clone was seen a handful of times. The chain carries TRBV6-5 and TRBJ1-2; TRBD1 is a possible D gene (5 bases). V lost 6 bases, J lost 4 bases, and 15 bases lay in between. The CDR3 has 14 amino acids. Per germline, CDR1 MNHEY and CDR2 SVGAGI. Here the CDR3 reads CASRDTSGGYGYTF. DNA of the CDR3: TGTGCCAGCAGGGACACCTCCGGAGGCTATGGCTACACCTTC.

This clone appeared a few times. The chain joins TRBV25-1 to TRBJ1-5; no clear D. Germline V gives CDR1 MGHDK, CDR2 SYGVNS. CDR3 size: 14 residues. Trimming took off 3 bases at V and 3 bases at J, with 9 bases between the two ends. CDR3 sequence reads: CASSEVGINQPQHF. The CDR3 DNA reads TGTGCCAGCAGTGAGGTAGGGATCAATCAGCCCCAGCATTTT. The full variable domain, completed using reference TRBV25-1 and TRBJ1-5, is EADIYQTPRYLVIGTGKKITLECSQTMGHDKMYWYQQDPGMELHLIHYSYGVNSTEKGDLSSESTVSRIRTEHFPLTLESARPSHTSQYLCASSEVGINQPQHFGDGTRLSIL.